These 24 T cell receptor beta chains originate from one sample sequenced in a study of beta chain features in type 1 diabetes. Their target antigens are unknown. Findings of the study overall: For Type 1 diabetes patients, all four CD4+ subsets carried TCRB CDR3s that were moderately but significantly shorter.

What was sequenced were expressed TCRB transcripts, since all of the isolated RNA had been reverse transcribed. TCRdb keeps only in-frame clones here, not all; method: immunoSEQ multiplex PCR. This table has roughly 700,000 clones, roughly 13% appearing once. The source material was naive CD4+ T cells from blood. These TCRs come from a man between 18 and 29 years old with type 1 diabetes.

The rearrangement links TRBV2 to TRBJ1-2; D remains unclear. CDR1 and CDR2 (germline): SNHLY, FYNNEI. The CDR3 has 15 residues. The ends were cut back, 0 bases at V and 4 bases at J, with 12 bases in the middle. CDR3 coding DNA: TGTGCCAGCAGTGAAGCGAGGCAGTGGAGCTATGGCTACACCTTC. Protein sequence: CASSEARQWSYGYTF.

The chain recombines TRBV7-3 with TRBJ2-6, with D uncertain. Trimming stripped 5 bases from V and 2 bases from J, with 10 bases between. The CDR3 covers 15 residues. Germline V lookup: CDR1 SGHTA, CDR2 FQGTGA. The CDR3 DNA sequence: TGTGCCAGCAGCCCAGAGGCAGCTGGGGCCAACGTCCTGACTTTC. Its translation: CASSPEAAGANVLTF.

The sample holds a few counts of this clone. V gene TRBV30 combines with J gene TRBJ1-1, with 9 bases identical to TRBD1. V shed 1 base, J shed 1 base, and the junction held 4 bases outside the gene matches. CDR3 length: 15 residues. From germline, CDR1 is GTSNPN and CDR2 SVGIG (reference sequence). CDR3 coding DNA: TGTGCCTGGAGTGCTGGACAGGGGCCGAACACTGAAGCTTTCTTT. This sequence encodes CAWSAGQGPNTEAFF.

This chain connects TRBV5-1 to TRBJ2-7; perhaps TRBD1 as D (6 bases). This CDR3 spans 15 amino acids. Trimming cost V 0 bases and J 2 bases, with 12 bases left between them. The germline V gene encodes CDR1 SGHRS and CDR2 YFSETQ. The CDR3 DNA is TGCGCCAGCAGCTTGGCCGGGACAAAACCCTACGAGCAGTACTTC. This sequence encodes CASSLAGTKPYEQYF.

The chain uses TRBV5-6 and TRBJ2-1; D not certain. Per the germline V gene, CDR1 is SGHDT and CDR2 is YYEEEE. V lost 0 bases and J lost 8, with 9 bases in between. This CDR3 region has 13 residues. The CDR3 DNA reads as TGTGCCAGCAGCTTGGTGGCCGTGGATGAGCAGTTCTTC. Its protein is CASSLVAVDEQFF.

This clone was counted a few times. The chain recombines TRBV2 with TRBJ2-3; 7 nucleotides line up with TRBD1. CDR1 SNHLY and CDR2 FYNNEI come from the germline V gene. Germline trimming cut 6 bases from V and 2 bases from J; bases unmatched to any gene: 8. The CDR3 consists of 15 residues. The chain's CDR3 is CASSGGQASTDTQYF. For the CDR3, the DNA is TGTGCCAGCAGCGGCGGACAGGCGTCCACAGATACGCAGTATTTT.

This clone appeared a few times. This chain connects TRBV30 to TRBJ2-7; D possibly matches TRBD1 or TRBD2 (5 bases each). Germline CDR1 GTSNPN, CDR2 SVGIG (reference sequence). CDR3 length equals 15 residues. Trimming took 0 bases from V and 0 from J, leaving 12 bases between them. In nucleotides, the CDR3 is TGTGCCTGGAGTGTGGGGACGGTGAGCTCCTACGAGCAGTACTTC. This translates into CAWSVGTVSSYEQYF.

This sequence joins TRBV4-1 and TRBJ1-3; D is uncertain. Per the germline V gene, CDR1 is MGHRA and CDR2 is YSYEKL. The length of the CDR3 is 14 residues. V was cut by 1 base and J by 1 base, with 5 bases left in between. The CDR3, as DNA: TGCGCCAGCAGCCAAGCGGGGTCTGGAAACACCATATATTTT. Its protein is CASSQAGSGNTIYF.

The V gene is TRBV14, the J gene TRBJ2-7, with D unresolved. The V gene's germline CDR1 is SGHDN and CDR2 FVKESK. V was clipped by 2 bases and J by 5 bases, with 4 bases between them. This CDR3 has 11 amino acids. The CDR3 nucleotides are TGTGCCAGCAGCCAACACCACGAGCAGTACTTC. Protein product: CASSQHHEQYF.

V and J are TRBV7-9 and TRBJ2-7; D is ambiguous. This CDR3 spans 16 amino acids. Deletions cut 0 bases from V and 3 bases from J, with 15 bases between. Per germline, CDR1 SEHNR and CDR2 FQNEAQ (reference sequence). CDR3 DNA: TGTGCCAGCAGCTTAGCGCTGGGCGGATCCCGCTACGAGCAGTACTTC. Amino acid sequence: CASSLALGGSRYEQYF.

The CDR3 bases are TGTGCCACCAGCAGAGTGGGGGACAGACCCCAAGAGACCCAGTACTTC. Translating it yields CATSRVGDRPQETQYF. V gene TRBV15 combines with J gene TRBJ2-5; TRBD1 matches 7 bases. This CDR3 region has 16 residues. In germline, CDR1 is LNHNV, CDR2 YYDKDF (reference sequence). Germline trimming cut 1 base from V and 1 base from J; bases unmatched to any gene: 6.

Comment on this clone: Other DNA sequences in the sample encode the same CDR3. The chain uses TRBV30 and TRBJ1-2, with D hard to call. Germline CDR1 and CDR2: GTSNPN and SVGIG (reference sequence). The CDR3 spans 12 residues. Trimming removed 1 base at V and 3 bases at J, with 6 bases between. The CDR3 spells CAWSGHDYGYTF. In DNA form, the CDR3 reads TGTGCCTGGAGTGGCCACGACTATGGCTACACCTTC.

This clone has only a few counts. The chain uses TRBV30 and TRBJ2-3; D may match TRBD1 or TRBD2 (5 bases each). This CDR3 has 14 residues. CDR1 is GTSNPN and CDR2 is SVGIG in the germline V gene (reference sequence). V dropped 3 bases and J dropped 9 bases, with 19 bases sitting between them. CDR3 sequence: CAWRRDHLSGTQYF. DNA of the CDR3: TGTGCCTGGAGACGGGACCACCTTAGTGGGACGCAGTATTTT.

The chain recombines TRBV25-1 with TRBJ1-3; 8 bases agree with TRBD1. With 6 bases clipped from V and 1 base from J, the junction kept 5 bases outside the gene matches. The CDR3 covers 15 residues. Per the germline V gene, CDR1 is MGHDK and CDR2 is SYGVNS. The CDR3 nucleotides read TGTGCCAGCAGCCGACAGGGGTTATCTGGAAACACCATATATTTT. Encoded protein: CASSRQGLSGNTIYF.

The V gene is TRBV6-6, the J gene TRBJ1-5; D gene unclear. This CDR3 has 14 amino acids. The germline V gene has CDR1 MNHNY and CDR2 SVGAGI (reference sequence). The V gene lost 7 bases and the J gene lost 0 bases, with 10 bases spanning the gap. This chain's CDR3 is CASTKLDSNQPQHF. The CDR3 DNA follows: TGTGCCAGCACCAAACTTGATAGCAATCAGCCCCAGCATTTT.

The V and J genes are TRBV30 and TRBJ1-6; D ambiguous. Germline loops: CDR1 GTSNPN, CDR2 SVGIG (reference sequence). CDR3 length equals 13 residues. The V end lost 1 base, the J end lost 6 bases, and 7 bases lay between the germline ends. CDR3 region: CAWSADLNSPLHF. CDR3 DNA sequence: TGTGCCTGGAGTGCCGACCTTAATTCACCCCTCCACTTT. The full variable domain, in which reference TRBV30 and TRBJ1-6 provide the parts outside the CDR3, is SQTIHQWPATLVQPVGSPLSLECTVEGTSNPNLYWYRQAAGRGLQLLFYSVGIGQISSEVPQNLSASRPQDRQFILSSKKLLLSDSGFYLCAWSADLNSPLHFGNGTRLTVT.

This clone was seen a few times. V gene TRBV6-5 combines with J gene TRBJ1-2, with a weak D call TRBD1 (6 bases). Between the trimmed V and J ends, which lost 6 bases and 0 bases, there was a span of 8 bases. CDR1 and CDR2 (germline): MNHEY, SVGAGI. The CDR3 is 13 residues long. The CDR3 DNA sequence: TGTGCCAGCAGGCGGACAGCTAACTATGGCTACACCTTC. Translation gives CASRRTANYGYTF.

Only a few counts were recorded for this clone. The CDR3 protein is CASSATGGTGELFF. CDR3 sequence (DNA): TGTGCCAGCAGCGCTACAGGGGGCACCGGGGAGCTGTTTTTT. The genes are TRBV7-3 and TRBJ2-2; 8 nucleotides match TRBD1. The CDR3 has 14 residues. The ends lost 5 bases at V and 4 bases at J; junction bases unmatched: 3. Germline CDR1 SGHTA, CDR2 FQGTGA.

The CDR3 DNA reads as TGTGCCAGCAGCTTAGCAGGGACTAGCGGGGCCACAGATACGCAGTATTTT. As protein: CASSLAGTSGATDTQYF. The rearrangement joins TRBV7-9 to TRBJ2-3; 13 bases line up with TRBD2. CDR3 size: 17 residues. Trimming at V came to 0 bases and at J to 2 bases, leaving 2 bases not matched to a gene. The germline CDR1 and CDR2 sequences are SEHNR and FQNEAQ (reference sequence).

This CDR3 reads CASSEAVANNSPLHF. The CDR3 DNA reads as TGTGCCAGCAGTGAAGCGGTGGCTAATAATTCACCCCTCCACTTT. The rearrangement links TRBV2 to TRBJ1-6, with D uncertain. Germline V lookup: CDR1 SNHLY, CDR2 FYNNEI. The germline V and J ends were trimmed by 0 bases and 5 bases, with 8 bases remaining between them. CDR3 length equals 15 residues.

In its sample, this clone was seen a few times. The CDR3 reads CASSPKDRGGSNEKLFF. The DNA of the CDR3 is TGTGCCAGCTCACCAAAGGACAGGGGCGGATCTAATGAAAAACTGTTTTTT. This chain uses TRBV18 with TRBJ1-4; 9 bases fit TRBD1. The CDR3 has 17 residues. V dropped 2 bases and J dropped 3; count of bases not matched to a gene: 7. Looked up from germline, CDR1 is KGHSH and CDR2 is LQKENI.

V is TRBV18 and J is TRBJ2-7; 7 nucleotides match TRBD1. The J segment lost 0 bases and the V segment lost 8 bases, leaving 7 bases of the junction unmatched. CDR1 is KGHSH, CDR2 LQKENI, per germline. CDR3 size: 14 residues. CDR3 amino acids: CASGNRDSSYEQYF. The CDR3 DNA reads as TGTGCCAGCGGCAACCGGGACAGCTCCTACGAGCAGTACTTC.

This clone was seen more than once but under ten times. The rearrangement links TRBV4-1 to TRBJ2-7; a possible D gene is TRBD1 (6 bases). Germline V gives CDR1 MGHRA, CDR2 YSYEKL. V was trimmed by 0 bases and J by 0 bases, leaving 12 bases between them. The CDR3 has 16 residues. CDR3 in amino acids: CASSQDRGRYSYEQYF. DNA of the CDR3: TGCGCCAGCAGCCAAGACAGGGGACGGTACTCCTACGAGCAGTACTTC.

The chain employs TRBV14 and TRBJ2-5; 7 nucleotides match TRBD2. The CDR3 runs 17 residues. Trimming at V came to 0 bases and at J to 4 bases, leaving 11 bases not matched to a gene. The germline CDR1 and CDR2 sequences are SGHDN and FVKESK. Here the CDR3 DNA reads TGTGCCAGCAGCCAAGATGTGTGGCGGGGGAAGATAGAGACCCAGTACTTC. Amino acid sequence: CASSQDVWRGKIETQYF.